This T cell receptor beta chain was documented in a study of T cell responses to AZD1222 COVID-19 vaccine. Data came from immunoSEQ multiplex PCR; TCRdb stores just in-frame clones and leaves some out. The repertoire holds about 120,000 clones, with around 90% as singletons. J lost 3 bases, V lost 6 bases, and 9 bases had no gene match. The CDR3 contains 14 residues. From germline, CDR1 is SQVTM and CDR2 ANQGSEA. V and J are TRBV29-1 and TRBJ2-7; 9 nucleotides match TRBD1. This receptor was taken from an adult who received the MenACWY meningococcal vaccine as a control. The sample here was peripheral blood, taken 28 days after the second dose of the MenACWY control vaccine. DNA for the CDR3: TGCAGCGTGGCCGGGACAGGGTATATCTACGAGCAGTACTTC. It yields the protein CSVAGTGYIYEQYF.